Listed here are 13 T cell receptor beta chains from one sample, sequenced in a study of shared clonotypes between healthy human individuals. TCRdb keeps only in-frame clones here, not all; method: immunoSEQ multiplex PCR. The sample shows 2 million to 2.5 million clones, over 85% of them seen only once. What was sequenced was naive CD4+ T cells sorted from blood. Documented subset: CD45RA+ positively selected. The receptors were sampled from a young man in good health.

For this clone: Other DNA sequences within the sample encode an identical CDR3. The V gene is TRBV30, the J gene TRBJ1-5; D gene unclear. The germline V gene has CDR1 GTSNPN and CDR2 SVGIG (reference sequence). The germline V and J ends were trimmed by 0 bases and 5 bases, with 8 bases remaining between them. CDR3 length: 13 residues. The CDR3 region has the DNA TGTGCCTGGAGTGTTCCTGGGGATCAGCCCCAGCATTTT. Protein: CAWSVPGDQPQHF.

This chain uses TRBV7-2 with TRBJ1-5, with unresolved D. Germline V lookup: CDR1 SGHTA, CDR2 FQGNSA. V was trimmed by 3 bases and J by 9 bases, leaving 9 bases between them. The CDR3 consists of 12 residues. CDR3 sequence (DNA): TGTGCCAGCAGCTTGTCCGTCGGGCCCCAGCATTTT. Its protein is CASSLSVGPQHF.

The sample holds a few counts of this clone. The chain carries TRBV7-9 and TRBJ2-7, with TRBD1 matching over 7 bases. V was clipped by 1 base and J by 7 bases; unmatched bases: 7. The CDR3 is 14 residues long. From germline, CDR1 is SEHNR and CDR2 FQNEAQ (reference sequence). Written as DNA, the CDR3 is TGTGCCAGCAGCTTAGGGGACAGCCTAATGGAGCAGTACTTC. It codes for CASSLGDSLMEQYF.

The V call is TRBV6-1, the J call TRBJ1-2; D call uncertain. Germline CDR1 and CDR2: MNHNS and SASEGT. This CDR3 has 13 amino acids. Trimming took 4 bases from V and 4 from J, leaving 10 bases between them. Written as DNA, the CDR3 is TGTGCCAGCAGTGGGGAGGGTGGCTATGGCTACACCTTC. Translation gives CASSGEGGYGYTF.

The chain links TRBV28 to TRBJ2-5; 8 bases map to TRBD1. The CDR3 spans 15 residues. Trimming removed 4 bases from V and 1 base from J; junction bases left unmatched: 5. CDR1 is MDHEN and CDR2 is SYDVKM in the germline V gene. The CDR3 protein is CASSSGGAAQETQYF. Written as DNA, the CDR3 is TGTGCCAGCAGTTCAGGGGGCGCGGCCCAAGAGACCCAGTACTTC.

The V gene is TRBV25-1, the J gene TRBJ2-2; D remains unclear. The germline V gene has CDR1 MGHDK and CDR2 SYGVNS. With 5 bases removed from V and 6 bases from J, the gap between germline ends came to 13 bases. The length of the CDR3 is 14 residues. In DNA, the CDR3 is TGTGCCAGCAGTTGGGGATGGGGTCCCGGGGAGCTGTTTTTT. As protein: CASSWGWGPGELFF.

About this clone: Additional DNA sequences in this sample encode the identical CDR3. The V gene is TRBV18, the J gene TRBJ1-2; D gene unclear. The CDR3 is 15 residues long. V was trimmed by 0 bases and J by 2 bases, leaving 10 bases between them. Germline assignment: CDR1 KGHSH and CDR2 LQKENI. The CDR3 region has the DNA TGTGCCAGCTCACCACCGGCGGCAGCCAACTATGGCTACACCTTC. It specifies CASSPPAAANYGYTF.

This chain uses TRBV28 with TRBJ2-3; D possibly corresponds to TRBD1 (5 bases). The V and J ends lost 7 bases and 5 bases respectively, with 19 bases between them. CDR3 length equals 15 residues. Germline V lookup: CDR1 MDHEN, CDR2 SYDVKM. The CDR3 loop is CASTAPSGLGDTQYF. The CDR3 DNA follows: TGTGCCAGCACCGCACCTTCAGGGCTCGGAGATACGCAGTATTTT.

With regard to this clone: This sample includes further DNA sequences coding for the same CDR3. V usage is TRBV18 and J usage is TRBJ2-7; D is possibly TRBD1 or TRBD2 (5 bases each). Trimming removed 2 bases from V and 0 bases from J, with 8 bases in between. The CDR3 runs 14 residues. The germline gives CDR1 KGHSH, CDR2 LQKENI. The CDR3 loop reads CASSPGTVSYEQYF. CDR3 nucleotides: TGTGCCAGCTCACCAGGGACCGTCTCCTACGAGCAGTACTTC.

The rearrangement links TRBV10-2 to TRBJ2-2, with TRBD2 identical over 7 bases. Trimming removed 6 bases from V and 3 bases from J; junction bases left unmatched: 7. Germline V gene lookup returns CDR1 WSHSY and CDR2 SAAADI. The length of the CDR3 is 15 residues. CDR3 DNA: TGCGCCAGCAGAAGGGGAGGGGTGGACACCGGGGAGCTGTTTTTT. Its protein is CASRRGGVDTGELFF.

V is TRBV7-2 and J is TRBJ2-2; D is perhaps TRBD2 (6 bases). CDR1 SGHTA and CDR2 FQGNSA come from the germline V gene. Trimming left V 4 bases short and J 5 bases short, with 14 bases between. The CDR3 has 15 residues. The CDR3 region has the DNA TGTGCCAGCAGCTCCCCTCCCGGGAGTACCGGGGAGCTGTTTTTT. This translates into CASSSPPGSTGELFF.

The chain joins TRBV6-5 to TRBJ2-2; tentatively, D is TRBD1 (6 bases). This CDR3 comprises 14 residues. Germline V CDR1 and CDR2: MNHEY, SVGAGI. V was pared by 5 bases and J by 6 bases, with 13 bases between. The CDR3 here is CASSARQVAGELFF. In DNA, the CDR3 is TGTGCCAGCAGTGCCCGACAGGTTGCCGGGGAGCTGTTTTTT.

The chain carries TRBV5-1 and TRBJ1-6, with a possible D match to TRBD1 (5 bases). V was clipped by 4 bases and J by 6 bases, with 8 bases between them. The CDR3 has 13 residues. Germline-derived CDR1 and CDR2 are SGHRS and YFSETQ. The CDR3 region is CASSRDGNSPLHF. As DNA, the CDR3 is TGCGCCAGCAGCCGGGACGGTAATTCACCCCTCCACTTT.